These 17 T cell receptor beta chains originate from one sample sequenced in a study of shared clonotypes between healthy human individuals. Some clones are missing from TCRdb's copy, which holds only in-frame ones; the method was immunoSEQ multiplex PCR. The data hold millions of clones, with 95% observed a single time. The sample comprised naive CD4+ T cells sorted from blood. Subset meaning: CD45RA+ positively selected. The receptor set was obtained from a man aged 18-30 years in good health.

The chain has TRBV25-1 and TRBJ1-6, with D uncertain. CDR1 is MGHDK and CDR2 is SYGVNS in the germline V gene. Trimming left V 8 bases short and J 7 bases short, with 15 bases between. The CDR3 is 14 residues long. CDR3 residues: CASCTKGTNSPLHF. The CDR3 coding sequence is TGTGCCAGCTGTACTAAAGGAACCAATTCACCCCTCCACTTT.

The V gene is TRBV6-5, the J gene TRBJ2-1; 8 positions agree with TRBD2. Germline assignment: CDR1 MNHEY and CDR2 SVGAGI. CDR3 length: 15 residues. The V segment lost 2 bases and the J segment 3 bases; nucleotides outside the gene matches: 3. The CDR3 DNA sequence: TGTGCCAGCAGTTACGGTAGCGGGGTCTACAATGAGCAGTTCTTC. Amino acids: CASSYGSGVYNEQFF.

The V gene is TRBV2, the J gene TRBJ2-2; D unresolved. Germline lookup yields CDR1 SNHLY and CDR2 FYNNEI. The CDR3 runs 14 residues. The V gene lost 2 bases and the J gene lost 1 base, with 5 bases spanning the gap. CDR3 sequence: CASSERMNTGELFF. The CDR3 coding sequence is TGTGCCAGCAGTGAACGGATGAACACCGGGGAGCTGTTTTTT.

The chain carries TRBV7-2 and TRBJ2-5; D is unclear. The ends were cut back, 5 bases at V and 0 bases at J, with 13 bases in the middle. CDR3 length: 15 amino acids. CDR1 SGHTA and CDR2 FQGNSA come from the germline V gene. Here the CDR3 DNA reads TGTGCCAGCAGCCTACCCGGCAGGAACCAAGAGACCCAGTACTTC. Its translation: CASSLPGRNQETQYF.

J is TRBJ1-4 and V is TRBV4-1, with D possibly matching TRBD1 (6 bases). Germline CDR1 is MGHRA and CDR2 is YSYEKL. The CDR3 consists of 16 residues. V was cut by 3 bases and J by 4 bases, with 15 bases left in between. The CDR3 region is CASSQRLGARNEKLFF. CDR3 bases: TGCGCCAGCAGCCAGAGATTGGGGGCCCGTAATGAAAAACTGTTTTTT.

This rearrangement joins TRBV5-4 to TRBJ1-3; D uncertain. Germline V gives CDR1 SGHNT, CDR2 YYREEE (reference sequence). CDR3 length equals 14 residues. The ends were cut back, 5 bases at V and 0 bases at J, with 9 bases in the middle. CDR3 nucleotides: TGTGCCAGCAGAAGTCAGAACTCTGGAAACACCATATATTTT. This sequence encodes CASRSQNSGNTIYF. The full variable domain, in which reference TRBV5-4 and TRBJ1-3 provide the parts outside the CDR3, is ETGVTQSPTHLIKTRGQQVTLRCSSQSGHNTVSWYQQALGQGPQFIFQYYREEENGRGNFPPRFSGLQFPNYSSELNVNALELDDSALYLCASRSQNSGNTIYFGEGSWLTVV.

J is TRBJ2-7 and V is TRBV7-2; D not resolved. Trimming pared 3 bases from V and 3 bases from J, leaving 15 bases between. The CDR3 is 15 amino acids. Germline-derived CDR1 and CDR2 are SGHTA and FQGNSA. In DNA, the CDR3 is TGTGCCAGCAGCTTCGGAGTCCGAGCCCTCTACGAGCAGTACTTC. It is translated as CASSFGVRALYEQYF. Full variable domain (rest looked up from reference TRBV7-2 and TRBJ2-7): GAGVSQSPSNKVTEKGKDVELRCDPISGHTALYWYRQSLGQGLEFLIYFQGNSAPDKSGLPSDRFSAERTGGSVSTLTIQRTQQEDSAVYLCASSFGVRALYEQYFGPGTRLTVT.

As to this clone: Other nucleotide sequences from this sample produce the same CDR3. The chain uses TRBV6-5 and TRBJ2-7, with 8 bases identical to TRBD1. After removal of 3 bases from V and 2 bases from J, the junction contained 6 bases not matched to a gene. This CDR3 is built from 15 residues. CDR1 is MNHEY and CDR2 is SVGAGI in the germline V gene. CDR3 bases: TGTGCCAGCAGTTATCGGAGACAGGGGACCTACGAGCAGTACTTC. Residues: CASSYRRQGTYEQYF.

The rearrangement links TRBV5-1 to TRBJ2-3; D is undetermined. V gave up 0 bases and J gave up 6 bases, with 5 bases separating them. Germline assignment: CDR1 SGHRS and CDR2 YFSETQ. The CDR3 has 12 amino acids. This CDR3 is CASSLGEDTQYF. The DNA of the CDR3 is TGCGCCAGCAGCTTGGGCGAGGATACGCAGTATTTT.

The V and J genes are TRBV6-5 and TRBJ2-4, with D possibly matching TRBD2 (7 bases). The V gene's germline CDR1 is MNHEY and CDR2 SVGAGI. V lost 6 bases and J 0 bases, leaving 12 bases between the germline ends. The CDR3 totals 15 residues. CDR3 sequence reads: CASRPGEGAKNIQYF. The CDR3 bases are TGTGCCAGCAGGCCAGGGGAGGGAGCCAAAAACATTCAGTACTTC.

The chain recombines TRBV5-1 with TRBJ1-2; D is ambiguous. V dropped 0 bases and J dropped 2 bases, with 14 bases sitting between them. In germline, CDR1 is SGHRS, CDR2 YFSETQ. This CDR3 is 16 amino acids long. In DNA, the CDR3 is TGCGCCAGCAGCTTGGACACGGCAAGTGGGAACTATGGCTACACCTTC. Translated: CASSLDTASGNYGYTF.

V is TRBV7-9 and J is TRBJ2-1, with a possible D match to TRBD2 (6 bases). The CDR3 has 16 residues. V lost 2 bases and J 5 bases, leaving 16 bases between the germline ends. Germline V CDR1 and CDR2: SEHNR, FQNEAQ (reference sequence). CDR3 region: CASSLSREFSNNEQFF. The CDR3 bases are TGTGCCAGCAGCTTATCTCGGGAGTTTTCTAACAATGAGCAGTTCTTC.

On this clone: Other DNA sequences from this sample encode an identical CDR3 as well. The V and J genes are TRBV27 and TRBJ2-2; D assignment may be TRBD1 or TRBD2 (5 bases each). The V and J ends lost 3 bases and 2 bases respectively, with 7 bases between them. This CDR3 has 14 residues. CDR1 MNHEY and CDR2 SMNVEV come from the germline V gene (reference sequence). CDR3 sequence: CASSFGTNTGELFF. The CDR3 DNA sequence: TGTGCCAGCAGTTTTGGGACCAACACCGGGGAGCTGTTTTTT.

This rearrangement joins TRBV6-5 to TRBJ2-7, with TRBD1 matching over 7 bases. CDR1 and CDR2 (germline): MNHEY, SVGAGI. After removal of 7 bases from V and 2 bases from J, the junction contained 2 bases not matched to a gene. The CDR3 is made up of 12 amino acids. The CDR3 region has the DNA TGTGCCAGCACCGGGACAGCCTACGAGCAGTACTTC. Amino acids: CASTGTAYEQYF.

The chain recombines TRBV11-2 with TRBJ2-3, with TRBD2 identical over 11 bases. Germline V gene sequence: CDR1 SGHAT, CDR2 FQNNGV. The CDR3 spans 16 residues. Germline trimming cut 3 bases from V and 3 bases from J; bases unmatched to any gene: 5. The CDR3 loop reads CASSFSSGGATDTQYF. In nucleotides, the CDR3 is TGTGCCAGCAGCTTTAGTAGCGGGGGGGCAACAGATACGCAGTATTTT.

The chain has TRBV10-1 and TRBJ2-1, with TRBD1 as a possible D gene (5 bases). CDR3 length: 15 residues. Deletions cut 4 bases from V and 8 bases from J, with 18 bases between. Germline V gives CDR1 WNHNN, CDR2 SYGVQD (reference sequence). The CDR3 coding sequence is TGCGCCAGCAGTGTCCGGACACCCGCTTCTGATGAGCAGTTCTTC. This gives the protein CASSVRTPASDEQFF.

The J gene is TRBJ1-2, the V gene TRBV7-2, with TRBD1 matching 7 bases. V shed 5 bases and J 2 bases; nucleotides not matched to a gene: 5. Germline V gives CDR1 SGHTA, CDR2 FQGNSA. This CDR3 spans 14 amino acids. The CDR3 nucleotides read TGTGCCAGCAGCCAGAGACAGGGCAACTATGGCTACACCTTC. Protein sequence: CASSQRQGNYGYTF.